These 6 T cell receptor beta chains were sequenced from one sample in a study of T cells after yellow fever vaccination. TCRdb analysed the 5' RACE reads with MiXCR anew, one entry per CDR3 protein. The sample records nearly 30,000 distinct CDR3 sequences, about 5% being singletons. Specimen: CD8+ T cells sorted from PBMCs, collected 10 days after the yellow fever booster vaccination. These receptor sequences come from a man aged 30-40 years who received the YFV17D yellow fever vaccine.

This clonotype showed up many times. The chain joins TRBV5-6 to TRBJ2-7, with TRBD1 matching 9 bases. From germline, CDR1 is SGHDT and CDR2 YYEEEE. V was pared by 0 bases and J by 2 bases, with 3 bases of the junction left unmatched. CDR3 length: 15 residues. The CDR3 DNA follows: TGTGCCAGCAGCTTGGACAGGGGGCAGGCCTACGAGCAGTACTTC. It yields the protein CASSLDRGQAYEQYF. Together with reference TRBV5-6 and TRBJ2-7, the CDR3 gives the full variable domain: DAGVTQSPTHLIKTRGQQVTLRCSPKSGHDTVSWYQQALGQGPQFIFQYYEEEERQRGNFPDRFSGHQFPNYSSELNVNALLLGDSALYLCASSLDRGQAYEQYFGPGTRLTVT.

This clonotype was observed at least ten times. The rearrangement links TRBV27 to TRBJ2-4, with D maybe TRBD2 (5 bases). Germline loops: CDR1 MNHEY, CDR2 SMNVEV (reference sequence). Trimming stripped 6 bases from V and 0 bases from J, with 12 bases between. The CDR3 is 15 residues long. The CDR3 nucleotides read TGTGCCAGCAGGCTGGCTAGCTCAGCCAAAAACATTCAGTACTTC. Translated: CASRLASSAKNIQYF.

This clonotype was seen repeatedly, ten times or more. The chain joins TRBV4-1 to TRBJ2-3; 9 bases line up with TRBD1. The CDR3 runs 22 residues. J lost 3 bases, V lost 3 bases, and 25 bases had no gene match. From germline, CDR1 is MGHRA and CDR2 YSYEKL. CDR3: CASSQQMTGTGFLGSWTDTQYF. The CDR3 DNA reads TGCGCCAGCAGCCAGCAAATGACCGGGACAGGGTTTTTAGGTTCTTGGACAGATACGCAGTATTTT.

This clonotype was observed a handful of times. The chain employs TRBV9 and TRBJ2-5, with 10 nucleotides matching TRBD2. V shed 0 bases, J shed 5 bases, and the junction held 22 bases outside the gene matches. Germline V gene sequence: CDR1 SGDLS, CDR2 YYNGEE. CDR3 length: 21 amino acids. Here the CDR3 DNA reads TGTGCCAGCAGCGTAGCTTACAGGGAATACAAGCGGGAGGGCAGCTTTGAGACCCAGTACTTC. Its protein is CASSVAYREYKREGSFETQYF.

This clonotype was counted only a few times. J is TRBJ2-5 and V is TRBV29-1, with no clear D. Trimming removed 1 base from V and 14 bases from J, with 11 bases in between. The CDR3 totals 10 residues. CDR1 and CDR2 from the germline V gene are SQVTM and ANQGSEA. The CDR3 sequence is CSVEVPPDYF. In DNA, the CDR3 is TGCAGCGTTGAAGTTCCCCCGGATTACTTC. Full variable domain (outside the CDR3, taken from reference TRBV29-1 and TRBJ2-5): SAVISQKPSRDICQRGTSLTIQCQVDSQVTMMFWYRQQPGQSLTLIATANQGSEATYESGFVIDKFPISRPNLTFSTLTVSNMSPEDSSIYLCSVEVPPDYFGPGTRLLVL.

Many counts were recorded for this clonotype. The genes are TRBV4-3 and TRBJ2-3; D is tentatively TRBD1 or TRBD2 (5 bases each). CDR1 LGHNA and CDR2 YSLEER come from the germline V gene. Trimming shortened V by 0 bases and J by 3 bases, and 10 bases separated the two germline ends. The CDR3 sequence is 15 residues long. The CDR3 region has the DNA TGCGCCAGCAGCCAAGATAGGTGGGGGACAGATACGCAGTATTTT. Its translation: CASSQDRWGTDTQYF.